In this sample, the clone carrying this T cell receptor beta chain turned up many times. Antigen specificity is unknown. One entry per CDR3 protein, called by TCRdb with MiXCR from the 5' RACE reads. The sample shows some 6,900 distinct CDR3 sequences, about 12% of them seen only once. The CDR3 is 15 residues long. Germline V gene sequence: CDR1 SGHDT, CDR2 YYEEEE. Trimming removed 0 bases at V and 6 bases at J, with 13 bases between. The sample's time point: sample taken at primary tumor resection. The donor group consisted of roughly 70 patients who had untreated, early-stage non-small cell lung cancer. Whole RNA, which was extracted from tumor, nontumor lung tissue or frozen PBMC, was sequenced without any cell sorting. The sample comes from a study of spatial heterogeneity in lung cancer. Study-level findings and limits: Tumor T cells had an estimated coverage that came to 6% to 7.5% for alpha chains and about 13% for beta chains. Within tumors, counts of expanded alpha and beta TCRs tracked tumor mutation counts.

V usage is TRBV5-6 and J usage is TRBJ1-5; D call uncertain. The sequencing used lung tumor tissue, collected at surgery. The source of this sequence is a male donor with early-stage non-small cell lung cancer. CDR3 region: CASSLAARVGQPQHF. CDR3 coding DNA: TGTGCCAGCAGCTTGGCAGCTAGGGTCGGTCAGCCCCAGCATTTT.